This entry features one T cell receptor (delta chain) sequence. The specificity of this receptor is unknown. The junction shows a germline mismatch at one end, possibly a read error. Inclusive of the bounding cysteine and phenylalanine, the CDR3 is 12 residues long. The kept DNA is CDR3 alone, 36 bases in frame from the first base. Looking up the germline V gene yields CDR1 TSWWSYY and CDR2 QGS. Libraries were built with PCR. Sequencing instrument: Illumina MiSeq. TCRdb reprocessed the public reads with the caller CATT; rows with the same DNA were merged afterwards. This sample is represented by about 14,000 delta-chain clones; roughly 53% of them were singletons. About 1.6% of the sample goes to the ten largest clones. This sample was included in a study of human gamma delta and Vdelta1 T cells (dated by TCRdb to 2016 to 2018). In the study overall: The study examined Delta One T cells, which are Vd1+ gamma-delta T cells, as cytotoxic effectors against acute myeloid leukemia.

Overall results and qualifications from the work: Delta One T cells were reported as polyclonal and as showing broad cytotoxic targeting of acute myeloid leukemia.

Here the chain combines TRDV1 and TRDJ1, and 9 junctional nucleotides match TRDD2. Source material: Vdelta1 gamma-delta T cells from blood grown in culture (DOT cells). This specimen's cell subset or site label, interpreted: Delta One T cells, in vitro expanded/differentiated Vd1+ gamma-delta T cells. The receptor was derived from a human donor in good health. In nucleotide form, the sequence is TGTGCTCTTGGGGAAACCCGTGCCTTCCTACATTTC. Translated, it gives CALGETRAFLHF.